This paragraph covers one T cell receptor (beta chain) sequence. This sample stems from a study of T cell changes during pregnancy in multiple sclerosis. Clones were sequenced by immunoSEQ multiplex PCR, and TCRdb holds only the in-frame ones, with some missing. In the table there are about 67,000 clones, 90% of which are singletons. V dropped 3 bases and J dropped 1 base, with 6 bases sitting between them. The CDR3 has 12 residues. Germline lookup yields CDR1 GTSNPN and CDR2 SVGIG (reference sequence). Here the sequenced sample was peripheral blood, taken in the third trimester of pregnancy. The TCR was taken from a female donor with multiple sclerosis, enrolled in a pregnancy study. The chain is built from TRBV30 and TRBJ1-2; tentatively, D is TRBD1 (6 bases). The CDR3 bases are TGTGCCTGGAGGGACAGTAACTATGGCTACACCTTC. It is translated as CAWRDSNYGYTF.